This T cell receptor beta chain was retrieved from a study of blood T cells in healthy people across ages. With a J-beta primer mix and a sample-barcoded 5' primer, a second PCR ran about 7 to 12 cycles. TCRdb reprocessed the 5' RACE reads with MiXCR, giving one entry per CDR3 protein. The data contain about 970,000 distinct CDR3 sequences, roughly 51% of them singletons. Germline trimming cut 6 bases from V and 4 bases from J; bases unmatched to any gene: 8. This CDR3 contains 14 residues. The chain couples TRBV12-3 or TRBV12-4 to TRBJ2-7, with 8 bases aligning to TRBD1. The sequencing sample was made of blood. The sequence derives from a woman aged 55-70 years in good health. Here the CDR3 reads CASSYGWDRYEQYF. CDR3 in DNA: TGTGCCAGCAGCTACGGATGGGACAGGTACGAGCAGTACTTC.